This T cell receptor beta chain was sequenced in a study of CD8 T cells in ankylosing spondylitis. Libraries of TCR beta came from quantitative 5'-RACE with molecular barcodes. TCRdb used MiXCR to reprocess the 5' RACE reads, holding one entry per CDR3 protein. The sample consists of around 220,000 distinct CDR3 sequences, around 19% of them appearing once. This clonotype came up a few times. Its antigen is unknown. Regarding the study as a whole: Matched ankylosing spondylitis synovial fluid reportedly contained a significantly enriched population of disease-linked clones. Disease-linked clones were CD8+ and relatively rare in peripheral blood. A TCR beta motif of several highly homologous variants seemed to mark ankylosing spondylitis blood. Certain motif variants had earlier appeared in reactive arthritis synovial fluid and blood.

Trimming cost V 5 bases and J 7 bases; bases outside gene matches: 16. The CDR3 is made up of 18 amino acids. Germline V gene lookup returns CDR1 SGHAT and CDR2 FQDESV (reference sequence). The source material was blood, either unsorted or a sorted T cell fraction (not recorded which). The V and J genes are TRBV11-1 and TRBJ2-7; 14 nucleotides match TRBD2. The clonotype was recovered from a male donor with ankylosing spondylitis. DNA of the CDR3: TGTGCCAGCAGCCCCCCCGCGACTAGCGGGAGGGCCTCTTGGGAGCAGTACTTC. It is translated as CASSPPATSGRASWEQYF.